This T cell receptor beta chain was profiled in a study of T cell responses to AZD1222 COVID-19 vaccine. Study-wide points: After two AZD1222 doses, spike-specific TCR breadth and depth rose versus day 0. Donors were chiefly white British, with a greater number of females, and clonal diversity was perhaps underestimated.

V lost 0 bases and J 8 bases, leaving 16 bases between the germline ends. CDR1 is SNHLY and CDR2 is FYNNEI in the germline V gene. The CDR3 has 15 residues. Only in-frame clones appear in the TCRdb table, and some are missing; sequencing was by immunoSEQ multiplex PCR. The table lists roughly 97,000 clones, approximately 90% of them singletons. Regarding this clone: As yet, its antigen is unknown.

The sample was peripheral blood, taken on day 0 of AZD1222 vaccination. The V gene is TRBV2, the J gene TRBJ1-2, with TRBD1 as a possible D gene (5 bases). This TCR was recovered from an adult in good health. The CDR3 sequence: CASSEASGPSAGYTF. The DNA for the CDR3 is TGTGCCAGCAGTGAAGCTTCGGGACCGTCAGCCGGCTACACCTTC. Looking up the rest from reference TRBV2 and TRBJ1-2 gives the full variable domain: EPEVTQTPSHQVTQMGQEVILRCVPISNHLYFYWYRQILGQKVEFLVSFYNNEISEKSEIFDDQFSVERPDGSNFTLKIRSTKLEDSAMYFCASSEASGPSAGYTFGSGTRLTVV.